Listed here is a single T cell receptor beta chain. The antigen it binds to is not known. One base away there is no much larger clone; base qualities are not given. This entry is derived from a study of CD8+ T cells in alopecia areata (dated 2018 in TCRdb). Background for the entire study: Treated patients were enrolled in an open-label pilot trial of oral tofacitinib, 5 to 10 mg twice daily, for moderate-to-severe alopecia areata. Patients received tofacitinib for 6 to 18 months and were then followed off drug for 6 months to check for delayed response and recurrence. High-throughput TCRbeta sequencing was used to examine T cell clonal expansion in alopecia areata in both the C3H/HeJ mouse model and human patients. On the human side, TCRbeta sequencing was run on scalp tissue and on sorted CD4+ and CD8+ peripheral blood T cells from healthy controls and from alopecia areata patients with either patchy or totalis/universalis disease. Tofacitinib-treated patients had biopsies at baseline and at 4 and 24 weeks of treatment, with a later scalp biopsy in several patients. Scalp clonality was compared among normal scalp (n=4), patchy alopecia areata scalp (n=8), and alopecia totalis/universalis scalp (n=8). RNA was obtained with the PAXgene miRNA kit for fixed scalp, the miRNeasy kit for PBMCs, and the RNeasy kit for mouse skin. immunoSEQ multiplex PCR using 35 Vbeta forward primers and 13 Jbeta reverse primers was used to amplify TCRbeta CDR3 regions. Overall study outcomes, separate from this receptor: Compared with normal scalp, lesional scalp had higher clonality and more expanded CD8+ clones, particularly in alopecia totalis/universalis, a pattern that suggests antigenic drive. Unlike mouse skin, where gammadelta T cells dominate, normal human skin contains resident alphabeta T cells that get sequenced too, which complicates analysis of the scalp TCR repertoire. TCR sequences shared between patients were less clear than in mice, possibly partly because of HLA diversity in the patient population.

The sample's time point, from its label and the paper: baseline before oral tofacitinib. Peripheral blood and lesional scalp punch biopsies were obtained from patients with alopecia areata. PBMCs were separated by density centrifugation and stained for CD3, CD4 and CD8, after which CD4+ and CD8+ T cells were sorted on a FACSAria. The library was made by the immunoSEQ multiplex PCR assay. To provide template for TCR sequencing, every sample had RNA extracted and reverse transcribed into cDNA. SuperScript III was used for first-strand cDNA synthesis, primed with a 2:1 mix of oligo-dT and random hexamers. Amplification bias was assessed with a synthetic immune receptor repertoire, and residual bias was removed computationally. Turning to the authors' computational methods: Raw reads were preprocessed to remove errors, and CDR3 was defined according to IMGT conventions as the region from the conserved cysteine to phenylalanine. To get clonality, Shannon entropy was normalized by log2 of the number of productive unique TCRs and the result was subtracted from 1. CD4 or CD8 identity of scalp clones was inferred by cross-referencing scalp TCRbeta sequences with sorted blood CD4 and CD8 repertoires. The source is immuneACCESS, and TCRdb retained only in-frame sequences with V and J called. Part of the clones is not carried over; for the studies checked, unresolved V genes explain less than half of this, and the remainder is unexplained. Clone size and V and J calls were adopted from that table, with D and trimming inferred from the DNA. Across this sample there are some 240,000 clones, with more than 45% seen only once. Jointly, the top ten make up 0.4% to 0.55% of the sample.

The material sequenced was CD4+ T cells sorted from blood, taken at week 0. This sequence was found in a human donor with alopecia areata.

The DNA sequence is as follows: TGTGCCAGCAGCGTAAAGGGAGGAGGGAACACTGAAGCTTTCTTT. The encoded protein is CASSVKGGGNTEAFF. The V and J segments used are TRBV6-6 and TRBJ1-1; the D gene is not confidently resolved. V drops 6 bases and J drops 1 base, leaving 15 bases in between. Its CDR3 holds 15 amino acids, cysteine through phenylalanine. This entry keeps only the CDR3 DNA: 45 bases, framed from base 1. Based on the germline V gene (reference sequence), the CDR1 and CDR2 sequences are MNHNY and SVGAGI.